The clone carrying this TCR beta chain was seen a handful of times. Its antigen is unidentified. The data derive from a study of blood T cells in healthy people across ages. Study-wide results and limits: Relative to aged donors, long-lived donors carried more naive CD4+ cells and displayed higher diversity.

V lost 6 bases and J 8 bases, leaving 11 bases between the germline ends. The CDR3 is made up of 12 amino acids. A second roughly 6 to 11 cycle PCR used barcoded and J-beta primers. MiXCR, run by TCRdb on the 5' RACE reads, gives a single entry per CDR3 protein. Of about 1,400,000 distinct CDR3 sequences listed, around 55% are singletons. In terms of origin and age, donors were healthy Caucasian individuals from Russia aged 6 to 90. Researchers isolated at least 7 million PBMCs per sample. Total RNA was extracted at no less than 6 micrograms per sample. The sequenced sample was blood. The V call is TRBV12-3 or TRBV12-4, the J call TRBJ2-1, with D uncertain. The TCR originated in a man between 18 and 29 years old in good health. The CDR3 sequence is CASSSPIYEQFF. The CDR3 DNA sequence: TGTGCCAGCAGCTCCCCTATATATGAGCAGTTCTTC.